This T cell receptor beta chain derives from a study of T-cell reconstitution after alpha-beta-depleted transplantation in children. Overall study results and limits: Recipient T cells and thymic progenitors that survived were the source of the high TCRbeta diversity seen at day 60 in some patients. Newly produced T cells mostly provided counts and TCRbeta diversity after one year, as hyperexpanded clones declined.

CDR3 size: 12 residues. Germline loops: CDR1 LGHDT, CDR2 YNNKEL (reference sequence). With 7 bases removed from V and 0 bases from J, the gap between germline ends came to 6 bases. Concerning this clonotype: Its target is not known.

For TCRbeta, the library was prepared with unique molecular identifiers. TCRdb passed the PCR reads through MiXCR, listing each CDR3 protein once. This sample has over 400,000 distinct CDR3 sequences, with about 45% found just once. The rearrangement joins TRBV3-1 to TRBJ2-5; D remains ambiguous. This sample comprised PBMCs, obtained before TCRalphabeta/CD19-depleted stem cell transplant. The source of this sequence is a girl aged 2-10 years with aplastic anemia, due to receive a stem cell transplant. The CDR3 DNA reads TGTGCCAGCATCAGCTACCAAGAGACCCAGTACTTC. This codes for CASISYQETQYF.